The 11 T cell receptor beta chains presented below share a single source sample, sequenced in a study of T-cell reconstitution after alpha-beta-depleted transplantation in children. Preparation of the TCRbeta library was carried out with unique molecular identifiers. TCRdb called the PCR reads again in MiXCR, with one record for every CDR3 protein. This table has approximately 800,000 distinct CDR3 sequences, roughly 15% appearing once. The sequenced sample was PBMCs, mostly from graft donor cells, obtained 360 days after TCRalphabeta/CD19-depleted stem cell transplant. These receptors were collected from a male patient under 18 who had a stem cell transplant for acute lymphoblastic leukemia, so the T cells may come from the graft donor.

This clonotype was picked up many times. The chain uses TRBV7-2 and TRBJ2-1, with unresolved D. Trimming removed 0 bases at V and 1 base at J, with 10 bases between. The CDR3 sequence is 16 residues long. The germline V gene has CDR1 SGHTA and CDR2 FQGNSA. CDR3 bases: TGTGCCAGCAGCTTAGCGATTCTAGTGTCCTACAATGAGCAGTTCTTC. Its translation is CASSLAILVSYNEQFF.

This clonotype was observed at least ten times. The CDR3 protein is CASSTGAQYGQYF. The CDR3 nucleotides read TGTGCCAGCAGCACGGGGGCTCAGTATGGGCAGTACTTC. The gene calls are TRBV7-2 and TRBJ2-7; either TRBD1 or TRBD2 may fit D (6 bases each). Germline V CDR1 and CDR2: SGHTA, FQGNSA. This CDR3 region has 13 residues. With 5 bases removed from V and 9 bases from J, the gap between germline ends came to 17 bases.

This clonotype was seen only once. This chain uses TRBV6-5 with TRBJ1-1; 7 positions agree with TRBD1. There are 16 residues in the CDR3. The germline V gene encodes CDR1 MNHEY and CDR2 SVGAGI. V trimming: 0 bases; J trimming: 0 bases; junction bases outside the gene matches: 4. The CDR3 here is CASSYSRGPMNTEAFF. In nucleotides, the CDR3 is TGTGCCAGCAGTTACTCGAGGGGGCCCATGAACACTGAAGCTTTCTTT.

This clonotype showed up many times. The rearrangement links TRBV7-9 to TRBJ2-7; 7 nucleotides agree with TRBD1. CDR1 is SEHNR and CDR2 is FQNEAQ in the germline V gene (reference sequence). V shed 5 bases and J 2 bases; nucleotides not matched to a gene: 9. CDR3 length equals 15 residues. CDR3 nucleotides: TGTGCCAGCAGCCCCTGGGACAGAAACGCCTACGAGCAGTACTTC. It specifies CASSPWDRNAYEQYF. The full variable domain, with the rest looked up from reference TRBV7-9 and TRBJ2-7, is DTGVSQNPRHKITKRGQNVTFRCDPISEHNRLYWYRQTLGQGPEFLTYFQNEAQLEKSRLLSDRFSAERPKGSFSTLEIQRTEQGDSAMYLCASSPWDRNAYEQYFGPGTRLTVT.

The chain carries TRBV4-1 and TRBJ1-6; D not resolved. Germline-derived CDR1 and CDR2 are MGHRA and YSYEKL. The CDR3 covers 14 residues. V was trimmed by 0 bases and J by 8 bases, leaving 8 bases between them. In nucleotides, the CDR3 is TGCGCCAGCAGCCAAGAGGCACGCGATTCACCCCTCCACTTT. This translates into CASSQEARDSPLHF.

V usage is TRBV9 and J usage is TRBJ1-4; D gene unclear. The CDR3 runs to 15 residues. The V end was cut by 0 bases, the J end by 4 bases, with 10 bases between. The germline CDR1 and CDR2 sequences are SGDLS and YYNGEE. CDR3 sequence (DNA): TGTGCCAGCAGCGTAGCCGGGAGGGATAATGAAAAACTGTTTTTT. It translates to CASSVAGRDNEKLFF.

This clonotype was observed at least ten times. The rearrangement joins TRBV5-1 to TRBJ1-2; D is possibly TRBD1 (5 bases). CDR1 is SGHRS and CDR2 is YFSETQ in the germline V gene. V was shortened by 3 bases and J by 6 bases, with 15 bases between the two germline ends. The CDR3 totals 14 residues. CDR3 sequence: CASSSLDRENGYTF. Written as DNA, the CDR3 is TGCGCCAGCAGCTCCCTCGACAGAGAGAATGGCTACACCTTC.

Only a few counts were recorded for this clonotype. V and J are TRBV2 and TRBJ2-7; 9 positions agree with TRBD2. The CDR3 runs to 13 residues. Germline trimming cut 8 bases from V and 0 bases from J; bases unmatched to any gene: 2. Germline CDR1 is SNHLY and CDR2 is FYNNEI. CDR3 protein: CASETSGSYEQYF. The CDR3, as DNA: TGTGCCAGCGAGACTAGCGGCTCCTACGAGCAGTACTTC.

This clonotype appeared many times. The chain recombines TRBV28 with TRBJ2-1; 7 nucleotides match TRBD2. This CDR3 has 17 amino acids. With V trimmed by 5 bases and J by 6 bases, 16 bases remained unmatched. Germline V lookup: CDR1 MDHEN, CDR2 SYDVKM. The CDR3 nucleotides are TGTGCCAGCAGTACCGGGTTTGGACTAGAGATCGGCAATGAGCAGTTCTTC. This gives the protein CASSTGFGLEIGNEQFF.

V and J are TRBV7-9 and TRBJ2-5; tentatively, D is TRBD1 (6 bases). The germline CDR1 and CDR2 sequences are SEHNR and FQNEAQ (reference sequence). The CDR3 consists of 14 residues. V was shortened by 5 bases and J by 2 bases, with 12 bases between the two germline ends. The chain's CDR3 is CASSPYQGQETQYF. The CDR3 DNA sequence: TGTGCCAGCAGCCCTTACCAGGGGCAAGAGACCCAGTACTTC.

The chain employs TRBV18 and TRBJ2-1, with 7 bases matching TRBD2. The CDR3 contains 14 residues. V shed 9 bases, J shed 9 bases, and the junction held 14 bases outside the gene matches. CDR1 and CDR2 from the germline V gene are KGHSH and LQKENI. CDR3 region: CASSDGLERGEQFF. Written as DNA, the CDR3 is TGTGCCAGTTCAGACGGACTAGAGCGGGGTGAGCAGTTCTTC.